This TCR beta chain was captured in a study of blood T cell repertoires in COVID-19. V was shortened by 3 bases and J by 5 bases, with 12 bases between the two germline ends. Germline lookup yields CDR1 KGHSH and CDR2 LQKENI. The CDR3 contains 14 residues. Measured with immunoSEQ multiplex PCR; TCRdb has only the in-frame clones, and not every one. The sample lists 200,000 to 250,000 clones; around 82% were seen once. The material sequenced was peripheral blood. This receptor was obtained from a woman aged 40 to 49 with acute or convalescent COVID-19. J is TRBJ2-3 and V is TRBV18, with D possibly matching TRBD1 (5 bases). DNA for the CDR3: TGTGCCAGCTCACCCCTCTCGCAGGGAGATACGCAGTATTTT. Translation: CASSPLSQGDTQYF.